This section outlines one TCR beta chain sequence together with its context. Antigen specificity is unknown. This record comes from a study of T cell repertoires in cytomegalovirus infection. Overall study: CMV epitopes in the study were HLA-C-restricted (recently identified) and HLA-B-restricted (well studied). Matching HLA type and CMV infection were both indicated by public TCR beta signatures. Points from the study as a whole: Pooled public TCR beta family frequency picked out CMV carriers with the relevant HLA. HLA-C-restricted CMV clonotypes gave the most frequent clonotype in two of eight donors.

This CDR3 is 15 amino acids long. In germline, CDR1 is SGHTA, CDR2 FQGNSA. The V and J ends lost 0 bases and 3 bases, in that order; junction bases with no gene match: 5. A single record per CDR3 protein comes from TCRdb applying MiXCR to the reads. Of roughly 160,000 distinct CDR3 sequences in the sample, 20% to 25% were seen once. V gene TRBV7-2 combines with J gene TRBJ2-7, with 7 positions matching TRBD1. This sequence was found in a human donor in good health (CMV status not recorded). Some clones in this sample may be carry-over from other donors' samples. The sequences come from CD8+ T cells from cultured PBMCs, collected from culture after CMV antigen stimulation. The CDR3 protein is CASSLAPTGVYEQYF. The CDR3 region has the DNA TGTGCCAGCAGCTTAGCCCCAACAGGGGTCTACGAGCAGTACTTC.